The TCR beta chain described here comes from a study of sequential checkpoint blockade in melanoma (dated by TCRdb to the late 2010s). As for the study more broadly: Using 1:1 randomization, the trial assigned patients either to first-line nivolumab followed by ipilimumab (arm A) or to ipilimumab followed by nivolumab (arm B). Maintenance nivolumab came after each of the two trial sequences. General conclusions and limits of the study: The model for predicting response that combines TCR metrics with mutation burden needs to be validated in larger, independent patient cohorts.

A note on this clone: Its antigen is still unknown. There are no base qualities to consult, and no much larger clone falls within one base.

The treatment or condition label of this sample denotes: randomized to nivolumab then ipilimumab (arm A) or the reverse (arm B). No trial patient had received prior DNA-damaging chemotherapy. Live CD3+CD8+ cells negative for CD19 and CD56 were sorted from thawed PBMCs on a FACS Aria II flow cytometer. The samples were obtained from melanoma patients enrolled in CheckMate 064, an open-label, randomized phase II trial testing sequential checkpoint blockade. Leukapheresis was used to collect peripheral blood mononuclear cells, which were then purified with Ficoll-Paque and frozen in human serum with roughly 9.8% DMSO. Immediately after sorting, the purity of the sorted blood CD3+CD8+ cells was confirmed to be >95%, and DNA was then extracted. CDR3 length: 15 amino acids, cysteine to phenylalanine. Kept here is only the CDR3 DNA, which spans 45 bases and is read in frame from base 1. According to the germline V gene, CDR1 reads MGHRA and CDR2 reads YSYEKL. The junction shows trimming of 2 bases on V and 3 bases on J, and the gene matches do not reach 5 bases of it.

The immunoSEQ Assay was used to immunosequence TCRbeta CDR3 regions from genomic DNA. Before high-throughput sequencing, genomic DNA was amplified using bias-controlled multiplex PCR. The authors processed their data as follows. To quantify the absolute abundance of each unique TCRbeta CDR3 region, the sequences were collapsed and filtered. Clonality, defined as 1 minus Pielou's evenness, was calculated using productive rearrangements only. Clones with significantly greater frequencies in on-treatment versus baseline samples were identified using a previously published method. Here the immuneACCESS table is served through TCRdb, limited to in-frame sequences with V and J called. Missing clones are a known gap in these copies; in checked studies unresolved V genes cover under half, and the rest lacks a known reason. V and J calls and clone size are copied from that table; D and trimming were computed from the DNA. In this sample the table shows tens of thousands of clones, roughly 85% of which occur a single time. Approximately 12% of the sample is in the top ten clones.

The sequence was collected from a human donor with melanoma. The source material was CD8+ T cells sorted from blood (inferred from file names), sampled from a patient given nivolumab and ipilimumab in sequence. Rearrangement joined TRBV4-1 to TRBJ2-7; 9 bases in the middle match TRBD1. The CDR3 protein sequence reads: CASSQPGTGFYEQYF. The nucleotides are TGCGCCAGCAGCCAACCCGGGACAGGGTTCTACGAGCAGTACTTC.